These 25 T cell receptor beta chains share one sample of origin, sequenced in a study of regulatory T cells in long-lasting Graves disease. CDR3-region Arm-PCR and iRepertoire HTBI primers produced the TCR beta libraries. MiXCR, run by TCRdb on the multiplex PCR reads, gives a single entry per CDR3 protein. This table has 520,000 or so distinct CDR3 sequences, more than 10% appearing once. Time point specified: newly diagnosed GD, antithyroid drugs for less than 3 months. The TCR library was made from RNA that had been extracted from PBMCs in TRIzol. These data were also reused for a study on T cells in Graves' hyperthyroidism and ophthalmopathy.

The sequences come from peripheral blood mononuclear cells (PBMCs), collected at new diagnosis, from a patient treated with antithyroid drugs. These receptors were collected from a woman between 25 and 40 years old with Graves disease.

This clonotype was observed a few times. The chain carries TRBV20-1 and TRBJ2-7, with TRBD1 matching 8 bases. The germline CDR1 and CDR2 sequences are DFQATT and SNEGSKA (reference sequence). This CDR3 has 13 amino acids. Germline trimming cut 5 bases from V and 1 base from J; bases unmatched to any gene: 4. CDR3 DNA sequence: TGCAGTGCTCAGACAGGGGATTCCTACGAGCAGTACTTC. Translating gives CSAQTGDSYEQYF.

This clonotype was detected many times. CDR3 region: CASSPWDGRSYEQYF. In DNA form, the CDR3 reads TGTGCCAGCAGCCCATGGGACGGCCGCTCCTACGAGCAGTACTTC. V is TRBV28 and J is TRBJ2-7; D tentatively fits TRBD1 or TRBD2 (5 bases each). Trimming removed 6 bases at V and 0 bases at J, with 15 bases between. Germline V gene lookup returns CDR1 MDHEN and CDR2 SYDVKM. This CDR3 has 15 residues.

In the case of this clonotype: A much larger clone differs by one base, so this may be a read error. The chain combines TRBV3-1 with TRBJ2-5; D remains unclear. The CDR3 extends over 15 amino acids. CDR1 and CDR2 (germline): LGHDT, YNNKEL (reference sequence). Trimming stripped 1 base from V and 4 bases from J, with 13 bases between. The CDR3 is CASSQGSGARETQYF. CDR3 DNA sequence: TGTGCCAGCAGCCAAGGCTCTGGCGCACGAGAGACCCAGTACTTC.

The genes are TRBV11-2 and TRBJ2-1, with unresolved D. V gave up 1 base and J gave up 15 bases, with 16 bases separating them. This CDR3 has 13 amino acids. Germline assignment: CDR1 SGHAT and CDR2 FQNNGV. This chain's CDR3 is CASSLGQLPTPFF. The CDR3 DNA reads TGTGCCAGCAGCTTAGGCCAGCTCCCGACGCCGTTCTTC. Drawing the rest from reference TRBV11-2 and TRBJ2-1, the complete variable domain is EAGVAQSPRYKIIEKRQSVAFWCNPISGHATLYWYQQILGQGPKLLIQFQNNGVVDDSQLPKDRFSAERLKGVDSTLKIQPAKLEDSAVYLCASSLGQLPTPFFGPGTRLTVL.

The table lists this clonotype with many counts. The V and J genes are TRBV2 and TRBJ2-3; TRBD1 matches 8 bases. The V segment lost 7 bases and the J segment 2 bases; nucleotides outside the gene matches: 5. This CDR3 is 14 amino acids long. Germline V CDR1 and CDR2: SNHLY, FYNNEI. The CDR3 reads CASTTGEITDTQYF. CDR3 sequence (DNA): TGTGCCAGCACGACAGGGGAGATCACAGATACGCAGTATTTT. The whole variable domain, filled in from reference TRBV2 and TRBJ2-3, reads EPEVTQTPSHQVTQMGQEVILRCVPISNHLYFYWYRQILGQKVEFLVSFYNNEISEKSEIFDDQFSVERPDGSNFTLKIRSTKLEDSAMYFCASTTGEITDTQYFGPGTRLTVL.

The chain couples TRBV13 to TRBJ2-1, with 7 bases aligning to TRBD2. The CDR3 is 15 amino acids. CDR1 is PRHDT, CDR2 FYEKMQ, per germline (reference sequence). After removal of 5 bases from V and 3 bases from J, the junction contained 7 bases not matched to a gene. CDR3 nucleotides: TGTGCCAGCAGCCCCGGACTAGTGAGCTACAATGAGCAGTTCTTC. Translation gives CASSPGLVSYNEQFF.

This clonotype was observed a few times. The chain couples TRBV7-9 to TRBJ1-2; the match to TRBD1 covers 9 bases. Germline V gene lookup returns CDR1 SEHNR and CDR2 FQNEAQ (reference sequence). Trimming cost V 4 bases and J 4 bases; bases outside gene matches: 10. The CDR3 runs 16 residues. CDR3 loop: CASSSTAGQGGYGYTF. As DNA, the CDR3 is TGTGCCAGCAGCTCGACCGCGGGACAGGGAGGCTATGGCTACACCTTC.

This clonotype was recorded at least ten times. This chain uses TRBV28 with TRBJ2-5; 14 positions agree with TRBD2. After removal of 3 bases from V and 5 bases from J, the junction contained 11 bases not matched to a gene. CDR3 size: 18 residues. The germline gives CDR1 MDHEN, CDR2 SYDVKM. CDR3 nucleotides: TGTGCCAGCAGTTTTAGGCGGGGGACTAGCGGGAGTCGGGAGACCCAGTACTTC. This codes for CASSFRRGTSGSRETQYF. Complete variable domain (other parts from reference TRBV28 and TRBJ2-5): DVKVTQSSRYLVKRTGEKVFLECVQDMDHENMFWYRQDPGLGLRLIYFSYDVKMKEKGDIPEGYSVSREKKERFSLILESASTNQTSMYLCASSFRRGTSGSRETQYFGPGTRLLVL.

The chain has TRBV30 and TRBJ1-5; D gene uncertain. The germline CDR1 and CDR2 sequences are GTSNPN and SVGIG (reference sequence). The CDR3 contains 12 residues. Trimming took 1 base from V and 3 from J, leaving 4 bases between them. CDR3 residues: CAWSASNQPQHF. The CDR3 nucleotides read TGTGCCTGGAGTGCCTCCAATCAGCCCCAGCATTTT.

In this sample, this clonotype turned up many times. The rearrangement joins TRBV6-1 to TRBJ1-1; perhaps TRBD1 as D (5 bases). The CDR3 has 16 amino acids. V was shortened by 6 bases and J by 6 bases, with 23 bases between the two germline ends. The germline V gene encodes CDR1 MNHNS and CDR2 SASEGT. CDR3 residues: CASSRPMGVPRPEAFF. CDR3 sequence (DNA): TGTGCCAGCAGCCGCCCCATGGGGGTTCCAAGGCCTGAAGCTTTCTTT.

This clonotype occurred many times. CDR3 region: CASSLVRGSNQPQHF. CDR3 nucleotide sequence: TGTGCCAGCAGCTTAGTACGGGGGAGCAATCAGCCCCAGCATTTT. This sequence joins TRBV7-2 and TRBJ1-5, with D perhaps TRBD1 (5 bases). The length of the CDR3 is 15 residues. The germline gives CDR1 SGHTA, CDR2 FQGNSA. V was clipped by 1 base and J by 1 base, with 8 bases between them.

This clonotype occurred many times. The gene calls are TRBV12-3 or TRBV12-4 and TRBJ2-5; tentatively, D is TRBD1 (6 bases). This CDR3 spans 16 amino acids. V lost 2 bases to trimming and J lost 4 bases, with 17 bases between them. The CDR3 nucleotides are TGTGCCAGCAGTTTATATAGAGAACAGGGTGGAGAGACCCAGTACTTC. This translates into CASSLYREQGGETQYF.

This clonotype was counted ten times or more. The CDR3 DNA is TGCGCCAGCAGCGTTGAGCCGGGACAGGGGTACGAGCAGTACTTC. The encoded protein is CASSVEPGQGYEQYF. The chain recombines TRBV4-3 with TRBJ2-7, with 10 bases that match TRBD1. This CDR3 comprises 15 residues. J gave up 4 bases and V 5 bases, and 8 bases lay outside the gene matches. Germline V gene lookup returns CDR1 LGHNA and CDR2 YSLEER.

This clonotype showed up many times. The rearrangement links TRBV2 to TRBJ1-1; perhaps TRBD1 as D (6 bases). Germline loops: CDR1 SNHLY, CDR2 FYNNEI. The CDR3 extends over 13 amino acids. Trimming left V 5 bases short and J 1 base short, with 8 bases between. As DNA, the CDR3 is TGTGCCAGCAGTTGGACAGAGAACACTGAAGCTTTCTTT. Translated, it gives CASSWTENTEAFF.

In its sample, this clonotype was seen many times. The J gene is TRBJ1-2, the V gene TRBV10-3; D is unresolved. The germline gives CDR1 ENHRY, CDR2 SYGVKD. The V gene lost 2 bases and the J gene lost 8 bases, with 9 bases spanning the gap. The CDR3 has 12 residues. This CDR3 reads CAISETELGYTF. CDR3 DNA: TGTGCCATCAGTGAGACAGAACTCGGCTACACCTTC.

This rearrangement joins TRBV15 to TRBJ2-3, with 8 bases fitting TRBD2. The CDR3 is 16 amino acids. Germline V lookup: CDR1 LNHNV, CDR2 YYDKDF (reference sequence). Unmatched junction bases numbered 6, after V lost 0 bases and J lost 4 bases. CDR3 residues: CATSRERGLVADTQYF. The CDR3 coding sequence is TGTGCCACCAGCAGAGAGCGGGGACTAGTAGCAGATACGCAGTATTTT.

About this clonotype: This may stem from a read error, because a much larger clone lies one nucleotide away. The CDR3 DNA is TGTGCCAGCAGTTCAGACCGGGCCCAGGGAATAACGGCGACCCAGTACTTC. Protein sequence: CASSSDRAQGITATQYF. The rearrangement links TRBV27 to TRBJ2-1; maybe TRBD1 (5 bases). TRBJ2-5 explains the end of the DNA better; the J call may be wrong. Per germline, CDR1 MNHEY and CDR2 SMNVEV (reference sequence). CDR3 length: 17 residues.

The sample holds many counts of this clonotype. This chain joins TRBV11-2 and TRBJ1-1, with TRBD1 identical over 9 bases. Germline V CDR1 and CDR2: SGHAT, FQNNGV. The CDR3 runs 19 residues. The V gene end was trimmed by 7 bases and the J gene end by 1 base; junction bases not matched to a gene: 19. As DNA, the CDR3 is TGTGCCAGCACCCCCTTCACCAAGAGGACAGGGGCAAAGAACACTGAAGCTTTCTTT. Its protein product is CASTPFTKRTGAKNTEAFF.

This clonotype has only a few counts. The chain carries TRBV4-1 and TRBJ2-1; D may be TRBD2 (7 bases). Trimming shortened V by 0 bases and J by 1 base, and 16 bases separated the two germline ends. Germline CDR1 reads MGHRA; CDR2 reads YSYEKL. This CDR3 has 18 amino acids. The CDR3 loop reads CASSQEGGTLNSYNEQFF. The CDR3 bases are TGCGCCAGCAGCCAAGAGGGAGGGACACTTAATTCCTACAATGAGCAGTTCTTC.

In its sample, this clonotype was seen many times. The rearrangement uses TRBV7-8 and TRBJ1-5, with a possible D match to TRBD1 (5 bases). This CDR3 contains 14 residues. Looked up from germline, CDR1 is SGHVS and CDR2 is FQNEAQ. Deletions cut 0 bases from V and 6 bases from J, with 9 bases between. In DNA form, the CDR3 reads TGTGCCAGCAGCTTAGCGAACGGGGGTCAGCCCCAGCATTTT. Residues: CASSLANGGQPQHF.

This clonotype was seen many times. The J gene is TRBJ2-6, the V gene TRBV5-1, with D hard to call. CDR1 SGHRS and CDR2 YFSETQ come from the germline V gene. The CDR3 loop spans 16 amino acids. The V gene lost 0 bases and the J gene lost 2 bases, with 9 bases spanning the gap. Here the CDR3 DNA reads TGCGCCAGCAGCTTGGTGGTACGGGCTGGGGCCAACGTCCTGACTTTC. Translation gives CASSLVVRAGANVLTF.

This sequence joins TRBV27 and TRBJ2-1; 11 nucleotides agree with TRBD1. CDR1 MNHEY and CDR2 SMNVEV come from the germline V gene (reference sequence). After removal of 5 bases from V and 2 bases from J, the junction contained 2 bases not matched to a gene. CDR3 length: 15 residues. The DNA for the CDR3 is TGTGCCAGCAGTAAGGACAGGGGGCCCTACAATGAGCAGTTCTTC. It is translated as CASSKDRGPYNEQFF.

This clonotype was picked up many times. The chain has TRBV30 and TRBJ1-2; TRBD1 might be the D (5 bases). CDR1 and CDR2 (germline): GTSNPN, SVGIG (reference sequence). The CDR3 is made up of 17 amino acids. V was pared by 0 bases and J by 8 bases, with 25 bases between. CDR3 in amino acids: CAWSVGHLVAGEGGYTF. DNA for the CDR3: TGTGCCTGGAGTGTAGGTCACCTCGTCGCGGGGGAGGGAGGCTACACCTTC. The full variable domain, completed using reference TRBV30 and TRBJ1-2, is SQTIHQWPATLVQPVGSPLSLECTVEGTSNPNLYWYRQAAGRGLQLLFYSVGIGQISSEVPQNLSASRPQDRQFILSSKKLLLSDSGFYLCAWSVGHLVAGEGGYTFGSGTRLTVV.

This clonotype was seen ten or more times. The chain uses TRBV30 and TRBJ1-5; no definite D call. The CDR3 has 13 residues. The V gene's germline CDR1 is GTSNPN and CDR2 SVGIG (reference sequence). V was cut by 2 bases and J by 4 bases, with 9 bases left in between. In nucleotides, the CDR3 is TGTGCCTGGAGTATGAGGTGGAATCAGCCCCAGCATTTT. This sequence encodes CAWSMRWNQPQHF.

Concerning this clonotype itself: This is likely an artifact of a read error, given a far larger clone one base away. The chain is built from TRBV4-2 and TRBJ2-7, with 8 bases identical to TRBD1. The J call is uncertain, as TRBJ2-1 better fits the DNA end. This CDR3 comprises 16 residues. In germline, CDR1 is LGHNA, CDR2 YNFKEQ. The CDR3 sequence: CASSEGLQGVVHEQFF. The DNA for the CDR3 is TGTGCCAGCAGTGAAGGGTTACAGGGGGTCGTACACGAGCAGTTCTTC.